The rows below give T cell receptor beta chains drawn from one sample of a study of T-cell memory formation after mild COVID-19. TCRdb processed the 5' RACE reads anew with MiXCR; each CDR3 protein has one entry. The sample has about 310,000 distinct CDR3 sequences, 15% seen once. What was sequenced was PBMCs or a T cell subset sorted from them (not recorded which). The origin of the receptors is a young man who had mild COVID-19 (a few samples of this study predate the infection). Cell type and time point are not known. The CDR3 runs from the conserved cysteine through the conserved F or W. The D gene is left open where the match is weak. Clone size is given for some rows only: seen once, a few or many times, or a class if the clone is expanded.

D gene	clone size	V gene	J gene	CDR3 DNA	CDR3 protein
NA	NA	TRBV6-2/TRBV6-3	TRBJ2-3	TGTGCCAGCATGTTGGGAGATACGCAGTATTTT	CASMLGDTQYF
TRBD1	NA	TRBV5-1	TRBJ1-4	TGCGCCAGCAGCAACCGGACAGGGCAAAATGAAAAACTGTTTTTT	CASSNRTGQNEKLFF
TRBD1	few	TRBV6-1	TRBJ1-1	TGTGCCAGCAGGTACCGACAGGGAACGAACACTGAAGCTTTCTTT	CASRYRQGTNTEAFF
NA	few	TRBV5-8	TRBJ1-5	TGTGCCAGCAGCTTCGTCGGACACCCCCCGGCCCAGCATTTT	CASSFVGHPPAQHF
NA	NA	TRBV20-1	TRBJ1-5	TGCAGTGCTAGACGGGCTGGGACCCAGCCCCAGCATTTT	CSARRAGTQPQHF
NA	few	TRBV6-1	TRBJ1-1	TGTGCCAGCAGACACATGAACACTGAAGCTTTCTTT	CASRHMNTEAFF
NA	NA	TRBV5-1	TRBJ2-7	TGCGCCAGCAGCTGGACCGGGACGGAGGACTACGAGCAGTACTTC	CASSWTGTEDYEQYF
NA	NA	TRBV7-3	TRBJ2-3	TGTGCCAGCAGCTTAGCCCCGACGGGAGATACGCAGTATTTT	CASSLAPTGDTQYF
TRBD2	NA	TRBV7-2	TRBJ2-3	TGTGCCAGCAGCTACGGACTAGCATACACAGATACGCAGTATTTT	CASSYGLAYTDTQYF
TRBD2	many	TRBV7-9	TRBJ2-5	TGTGCCAGCAGCTCTCGACTAGCGGGGGGCCAAGAGACCCAGTACTTC	CASSSRLAGGQETQYF
NA	few	TRBV5-1	TRBJ1-5	TGCGCCAGCAGCCTGCGGCAGGGCCAGCAGCCCCAGCATTTT	CASSLRQGQQPQHF
NA	NA	TRBV9	TRBJ1-1	TGTGCCAGCAGCGCCTCAACAGGGATCGAAGCTTTCTTT	CASSASTGIEAFF
NA	few	TRBV4-3	TRBJ2-7	TGCGCCAGCAGCCCCGAGGGGGGCCTAACCTACGAGCAGTACTTC	CASSPEGGLTYEQYF
NA	many	TRBV5-1	TRBJ2-1	TGCGCCAGCAGCTTGGTACTTGGGACACCTGGGGATGAGCAGTTCTTC	CASSLVLGTPGDEQFF
NA	many	TRBV29-1	TRBJ2-2	TGCAGCGTTGAAAAGGGGGCCGGGGAGCTGTTTTTT	CSVEKGAGELFF
NA	NA	TRBV9	TRBJ2-3	TGTGCCAGCAGCGTATATTCGGGGGCCACAGATACGCAGTATTTT	CASSVYSGATDTQYF
NA	NA	TRBV5-6	TRBJ2-7	TGTGCCAGCAGCTTGGTGCGGGTGGACGAGCAGTACTTC	CASSLVRVDEQYF
NA	NA	TRBV4-3	TRBJ1-6	TGCGCCAGCAGCCAAGTAGGCTATAATTCACCCCTCCACTTT	CASSQVGYNSPLHF
TRBD2	few	TRBV24-1	TRBJ2-1	TGTGCCACCAGTGATACACCCGGGGGGGCGCGAGAGCAGTTCTTC	CATSDTPGGAREQFF
NA	NA	TRBV5-1	TRBJ2-3	TGCGCCAGCAGCTTTTCGGGGGCTTTCACAGATACGCAGTATTTT	CASSFSGAFTDTQYF
NA	NA	TRBV15	TRBJ2-5	TGTGCCACCAGCAGAGACCCCAGGGGAGAGACCCAGTACTTC	CATSRDPRGETQYF
NA	NA	TRBV29-1	TRBJ2-1	TGCAGCGTTGAAGTTCGAGCCAATGAGCAGTTCTTC	CSVEVRANEQFF
TRBD2	NA	TRBV19	TRBJ2-7	TGTGCCAGTAGGCCCGCGGGAGACAAGCGTTACGAGCAGTACTTC	CASRPAGDKRYEQYF
TRBD2	few	TRBV10-3	TRBJ2-2	TGTGCCATCAGCGGAACTAGCGACAGGGAGCTGTTTTTT	CAISGTSDRELFF
NA	NA	TRBV5-6	TRBJ1-5	TGTGCCAGCAGCTTCTCCAGGGCGTATCAGCCCCAGCATTTT	CASSFSRAYQPQHF
TRBD2	NA	TRBV20-1	TRBJ2-5	TGCAGTGCTAGAACCGCGGGGGTGGAGACCCAGTACTTC	CSARTAGVETQYF
NA	NA	TRBV6-5	TRBJ1-1	TGTGCCAGCACCTGGGACCCGGTGAACACTGAAGCTTTCTTT	CASTWDPVNTEAFF
NA	few	TRBV15	TRBJ2-2	TGTGCCACCAGCAGAGAAGCGGGCGGCGGGGAGCTGTTTTTT	CATSREAGGGELFF
NA	NA	TRBV6-2/TRBV6-3	TRBJ1-3	TGTGCCAGCACTCGACGAGGGGGAGCCGGAAACACCATATATTTT	CASTRRGGAGNTIYF
TRBD1	few	TRBV6-2/TRBV6-3	TRBJ2-1	TGTGCCAGTAAGACAGGGGAGGCCAATGAGCAGTTCTTC	CASKTGEANEQFF
NA	few	TRBV3-1	TRBJ1-6	TGTGCCAGCAGCCAAGAGGGGGTAATGTACGGAACGTCCAATTCACCCCTCCACTTT	CASSQEGVMYGTSNSPLHF
NA	NA	TRBV5-1	TRBJ2-5	TGCGCCAGCAGAATTGGGGGCAATACAGGACAAGAGACCCAGTACTTC	CASRIGGNTGQETQYF
NA	NA	TRBV6-1	TRBJ2-6	TGTGCCAGCAGTGGGGGGGCCGCCGGGGCCAACGTCCTGACTTTC	CASSGGAAGANVLTF
TRBD2	NA	TRBV20-1	TRBJ2-5	TGCAGTGCTAGGAATGTTAGACTAGCGGGAGTTAGTCAAGAGACCCAGTACTTC	CSARNVRLAGVSQETQYF
TRBD2	many	TRBV6-5	TRBJ2-5	TGTGCCAGCAGTTACTCGAAGCTAGCGGGGGCCGGGACCCAGTACTTC	CASSYSKLAGAGTQYF
NA	NA	TRBV4-3	TRBJ2-3	TGCGCCAGCGGGCCGCGAGGACAAGACACAGATACGCAGTATTTT	CASGPRGQDTDTQYF
NA	NA	TRBV20-1	TRBJ2-5	TGCAGTGCTAGAGCTCCCTCCGGACAGAAAGAGACCCAGTGCTTC	CSARAPSGQKETQCF
NA	NA	TRBV11-2	TRBJ2-1	TGTGCCAGCAGCTTAGTGGCAGTACTGGCGCCCGACCGGAGATACAATGAGCAGTTCTTC	CASSLVAVLAPDRRYNEQFF
NA	NA	TRBV7-9	TRBJ2-1	TGTGCCAGCAGCTGGGAGGCGTTGCCCTACAATGAGCAGTTCTTC	CASSWEALPYNEQFF
NA	few	TRBV7-8	TRBJ1-2	TGTGCCAGCAGCTTAGTTGGGGCCAACTATGGCTACACCTTC	CASSLVGANYGYTF
TRBD2	NA	TRBV7-2	TRBJ2-5	TGTGCCAGCAGCTGGACTAGCGGGGGCCCAGGGACCCAGTACTTC	CASSWTSGGPGTQYF
NA	NA	TRBV6-5	TRBJ1-4	TGTGCCAGCAGTGCCTTTAATGAAAAACTGTTTTTT	CASSAFNEKLFF
NA	NA	TRBV20-1	TRBJ2-4	TGCAGTGCCCTCTCTCAGGGGCCCAAAAACATTCAGTACTTC	CSALSQGPKNIQYF